The present T cell receptor beta chain was sequenced within a study of early T cells in non-severe SARS-CoV-2 infection. Study as a whole: The input, bulk RNA from unsorted whole blood, was sequenced, and chains were unpaired. Study outcomes and limitations: Matches to VDJdb favored anti-spike CD8 responses and missed private and CD4 specificities.

Individual cDNA molecules received unique molecular identifiers. TCRdb ran MiXCR on the 5' RACE reads and lists one entry per CDR3 protein. Of about 28,000 distinct CDR3 sequences listed, about 4.6% are singletons. As regards this clonotype: Antigen specificity is unknown. At one of its ends the junction is not consistent with the germline gene, which may arise from a read error.

This CDR3 comprises 14 residues. Germline CDR1 SGHDN, CDR2 FVKESK. The source of this sequence is an adult who was a healthcare worker with PCR-confirmed SARS-CoV-2 infection or an uninfected control (not recorded which). The chain has TRBV14 and TRBJ1-2; 8 bases are a match to TRBD1. The sample consisted of whole blood, taken at baseline. CDR3 coding DNA: TGTGCCAGCAGCCACGTGGGACAGGCCCTTCCGACGCAATTC. This encodes CASSHVGQALPTQF.